Below are 15 T cell receptor beta chains sequenced from a single sample in a study of regulatory T cells in long-lasting Graves disease. CDR3 regions were amplified by Arm-PCR using iRepertoire HTBI primers to build TCR beta libraries. Each CDR3 protein is one row after TCRdb ran MiXCR on the multiplex PCR reads. The sample lists over 650,000 distinct CDR3 sequences; 25% to 35% were seen once. Time point defined: persistent/refractory GD, antithyroid drugs over 5 years with positive TRAb. Preparation of the TCR library used RNA extracted from PBMCs. This specimen consisted of peripheral blood mononuclear cells (PBMCs), obtained when the disease was refractory, from a patient treated with antithyroid drugs. These receptors came from a female donor with Graves disease.

This clonotype was observed at least ten times. Since a much larger clone is just one base distant, this may be a read error. CDR3 sequence: CASSYYEQYF. Written as DNA, the CDR3 is TGTGCCAGCAGCTACTACGAGCAGTACTTC. The chain uses TRBV2 and TRBJ2-7, with unresolved D. The CDR3 covers 10 residues. The V gene's germline CDR1 is SNHLY and CDR2 FYNNEI. V lost 6 bases and J lost 3, with 3 bases in between.

This clonotype was seen more than once but under ten times. The chain links TRBV10-2 to TRBJ1-2; D gene uncertain. Between the trimmed V and J ends, which lost 0 bases and 6 bases, there was a span of 8 bases. There are 13 residues in the CDR3. Per the germline V gene, CDR1 is WSHSY and CDR2 is SAAADI. The CDR3 sequence: CASSESADDGYTF. The CDR3 DNA sequence: TGCGCCAGCAGTGAGTCGGCAGATGATGGCTACACCTTC.

The chain is built from TRBV12-3 or TRBV12-4 and TRBJ2-7; TRBD2 is a possible D gene (7 bases). The CDR3 runs 16 residues. Between the trimmed V and J ends, which lost 1 base and 9 bases, there was a span of 22 bases. CDR3: CASSLGRGGARGWQYF. The CDR3 coding sequence is TGTGCCAGCAGTTTAGGAAGGGGGGGGGCAAGAGGGTGGCAGTACTTC.

V usage is TRBV30 and J usage is TRBJ1-2; D gene unclear. The CDR3 covers 12 residues. Germline values: CDR1 GTSNPN, CDR2 SVGIG (reference sequence). V was cut by 2 bases and J by 7 bases, with 11 bases left in between. CDR3 loop: CAWSPRAGGYTF. The CDR3 DNA sequence: TGTGCCTGGAGTCCAAGGGCCGGTGGCTACACCTTC.

The chain links TRBV20-1 to TRBJ2-7, with D unresolved. The CDR3 loop spans 15 amino acids. V was pared by 2 bases and J by 6 bases, with 20 bases between. Germline assignment: CDR1 DFQATT and CDR2 SNEGSKA (reference sequence). The CDR3 sequence is CSARPIGWVGSEQYF. In nucleotides, the CDR3 is TGCAGTGCTAGACCAATCGGGTGGGTAGGCAGCGAGCAGTACTTC.

The chain combines TRBV12-3 or TRBV12-4 with TRBJ1-6; D perhaps matches TRBD1 (6 bases). Trimming took 6 bases from V and 7 from J, leaving 13 bases between them. CDR3 length equals 14 residues. CDR3 DNA: TGTGCCAGCAGCTTCAGGGGCAACAATTCACCCCTCCACTTT. Its translation: CASSFRGNNSPLHF.

In this sample, this clonotype turned up once. V gene TRBV20-1 combines with J gene TRBJ2-2, with unresolved D. Germline CDR1 DFQATT, CDR2 SNEGSKA (reference sequence). The CDR3 extends over 14 amino acids. The V gene lost 2 bases and the J gene lost 0 bases, with 7 bases spanning the gap. The CDR3 spells CSARFSTNTGELFF. The CDR3 DNA reads TGCAGTGCTAGATTTAGCACGAACACCGGGGAGCTGTTTTTT.

This chain links TRBV12-3 or TRBV12-4 with TRBJ1-2; D remains unclear. The CDR3 totals 14 residues. Trimming pared 5 bases from V and 8 bases from J, leaving 18 bases between. The CDR3 nucleotides are TGTGCCAGCAGTCGACGTACGGACGGTTGGGGCTACACCTTC. Its translation: CASSRRTDGWGYTF.

This clonotype was detected a few times. The genes are TRBV27 and TRBJ2-5; D ambiguous. Trimming removed 1 base at V and 5 bases at J, with 8 bases between. The CDR3 spans 13 residues. CDR1 is MNHEY, CDR2 SMNVEV, per germline (reference sequence). In nucleotides, the CDR3 is TGTGCCAGCAGTTTATTCCCGGTGGAGACCCAGTACTTC. Translating it yields CASSLFPVETQYF.

The chain uses TRBV11-1 and TRBJ1-3, with D maybe TRBD1 (5 bases). V shed 6 bases and J shed 3 bases, with 15 bases lying between them. Germline V gene lookup returns CDR1 SGHAT and CDR2 FQDESV (reference sequence). The CDR3 loop spans 15 amino acids. Here the CDR3 DNA reads TGTGCCAGCAGTTCGGGACCGACGGATGGAAACACCATATATTTT. Translation: CASSSGPTDGNTIYF. Looking up the rest from reference TRBV11-1 and TRBJ1-3 gives the full variable domain: EAEVAQSPRYKITEKSQAVAFWCDPISGHATLYWYRQILGQGPELLVQFQDESVVDDSQLPKDRFSAERLKGVDSTLKIQPAELGDSAMYLCASSSGPTDGNTIYFGEGSWLTVV.

This clonotype was detected many times. The J gene is TRBJ2-5, the V gene TRBV2; D not resolved. The germline gives CDR1 SNHLY, CDR2 FYNNEI. Trimming took off 4 bases at V and 4 bases at J, with 4 bases between the two ends. This CDR3 is built from 11 residues. CDR3 in amino acids: CASSGIETQYF. CDR3 bases: TGTGCCAGCAGTGGAATAGAGACCCAGTACTTC.

This clonotype was counted between two and nine times. This chain links TRBV20-1 with TRBJ2-5; tentative D call: TRBD1 (5 bases). The CDR3 loop spans 13 amino acids. V lost 6 bases and J lost 7, with 18 bases in between. Germline V gene sequence: CDR1 DFQATT, CDR2 SNEGSKA (reference sequence). Here the CDR3 reads CSAPRGGARTQYF. The CDR3 bases are TGCAGTGCCCCAAGGGGCGGTGCAAGGACCCAGTACTTC.

This clonotype was detected only once. V usage is TRBV28 and J usage is TRBJ1-4, with 8 bases lining up with TRBD1. The trim removed 9 bases at V and 4 bases at J, leaving 13 bases unmatched. Germline loops: CDR1 MDHEN, CDR2 SYDVKM. The length of the CDR3 is 16 residues. The CDR3 reads CASGSGGVRHNEKLFF. CDR3 DNA: TGTGCCAGTGGGTCAGGGGGCGTAAGACATAATGAAAAACTGTTTTTT. The full variable domain, in which reference TRBV28 and TRBJ1-4 provide the parts outside the CDR3, is DVKVTQSSRYLVKRTGEKVFLECVQDMDHENMFWYRQDPGLGLRLIYFSYDVKMKEKGDIPEGYSVSREKKERFSLILESASTNQTSMYLCASGSGGVRHNEKLFFGSGTQLSVL.

This clonotype was counted between two and nine times. The chain has TRBV9 and TRBJ1-2; 7 positions agree with TRBD1. The germline V gene has CDR1 SGDLS and CDR2 YYNGEE. The CDR3 is 15 amino acids. Trimming cost V 2 bases and J 0 bases; bases outside gene matches: 4. CDR3 nucleotides: TGTGCCAGCAGCGTGGGGCAGGGGGCTAACTATGGCTACACCTTC. As protein: CASSVGQGANYGYTF.

Ten or more counts support this clonotype. The chain recombines TRBV12-3 or TRBV12-4 with TRBJ1-5; D gene unclear. Trimming shortened V by 6 bases and J by 5 bases, and 8 bases separated the two germline ends. The CDR3 has 12 residues. In nucleotides, the CDR3 is TGTGCCAGCAGATACGCGGATCAGCCCCAGCATTTT. Translation: CASRYADQPQHF.